Listed below are T cell receptor beta chains from one sample, sequenced in a study of shared clonotypes between healthy human individuals. Data came from immunoSEQ multiplex PCR; TCRdb stores just in-frame clones and leaves some out. The sample records about a million clones, about 74% being singletons. The sequencing sample was made of memory CD4+ T cells sorted from blood. The receptors stem from a man between 18 and 35 years old in good health. The CDR3 runs from the conserved cysteine through the conserved F or W.

v_gene	j_gene	CDR3aa
TRBV7-9	TRBJ2-7	CASSFGTVDYEQYF
TRBV6-6	TRBJ2-1	CASSKTSGADNEQFF
TRBV6-1	TRBJ1-5	CASSETGGNQPQHF
TRBV19	TRBJ2-3	CASKKGGATDTQYF
TRBV5-1	TRBJ2-1	CASSLGGSYNEQFF
TRBV7-9	TRBJ1-1	CASSLAGSSNTEAFF
TRBV5-1	TRBJ2-3	CASSQAGVAQYF
TRBV5-1	TRBJ1-5	CASRAGGSDNQPQHF
TRBV5-1	TRBJ1-1	CASSLDQVGRGTEAFF
TRBV6-1	TRBJ2-5	CASSEINGRRETQYF
TRBV10-3	TRBJ2-5	CAISEFRAHRGETQYF
TRBV5-1	TRBJ1-5	CASRVGPNQPQHF
TRBV7-9	TRBJ2-4	CASSAQAKNIQYF
TRBV4-1	TRBJ2-3	CASSRTARGPDTQYF
TRBV7-2	TRBJ2-6	CASSPRGDGANVLTF
TRBV11-2	TRBJ2-3	CASSRRQGVDTQYF
TRBV5-1	TRBJ1-1	CASSLTGMNTEAFF
TRBV7-2	TRBJ2-7	CASSPTWDHRVYEQYF
TRBV7-2	TRBJ2-1	CASSRTPGASDEQFF
TRBV15	TRBJ2-1	CATSRDTTPSRNNEQFF
TRBV10-3	TRBJ2-2	CAISERQANTGELFF
TRBV28	TRBJ1-1	CASSGQGLGTEAFF
TRBV6-1	TRBJ2-1	CASSNLGLAGFEQFF
TRBV9	TRBJ2-5	CASSVAQGHEGETQYF
TRBV18	TRBJ1-1	CASSPPQTITGTEAFF
TRBV6-4	TRBJ2-1	CARGDSGPEQFF
TRBV25-1	TRBJ2-1	CASSDGLAGLSSYNEQFF
TRBV5-6	TRBJ2-7	CASSVGGLSHEQYF
TRBV10-3	TRBJ2-3	CAISVSWGSLTDTQYF
TRBV25-1	-	CASGGIRDATYEQYF
TRBV4-1	TRBJ1-2	CASSQDGRGLVYGYTF
TRBV6-5	TRBJ2-5	CASSPAGVGETQYF
TRBV18	TRBJ2-1	CASSPGSTEQFF
TRBV28	TRBJ2-5	CASSFGGRETQYF
TRBV28	TRBJ1-4	CASSQMTATNEKLFF
TRBV7-9	TRBJ1-4	CASSLRGGNEKLFF
TRBV10-2	TRBJ2-7	CASSPLRGGSYEQYF
TRBV7-6	TRBJ1-3	CASSLAARGLEAGVSGNTIYF
TRBV19	TRBJ1-5	CASSSGTVGQPQHF
TRBV7-2	TRBJ2-1	CASSSGTGRNEQFF
TRBV27	TRBJ1-2	CASRYRGAYGYTF